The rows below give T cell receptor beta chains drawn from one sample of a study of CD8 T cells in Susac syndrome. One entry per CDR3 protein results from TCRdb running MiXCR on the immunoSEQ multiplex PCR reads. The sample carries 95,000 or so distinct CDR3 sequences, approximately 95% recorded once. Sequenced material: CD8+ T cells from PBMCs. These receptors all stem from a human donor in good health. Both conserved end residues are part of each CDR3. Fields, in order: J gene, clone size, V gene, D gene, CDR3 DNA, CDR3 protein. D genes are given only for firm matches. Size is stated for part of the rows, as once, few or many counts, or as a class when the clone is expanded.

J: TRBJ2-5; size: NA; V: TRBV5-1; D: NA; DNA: TGCGCCAGCAGCTTGGACCACCGGGCAGAGACCCAGTACTTC; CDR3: CASSLDHRAETQYF
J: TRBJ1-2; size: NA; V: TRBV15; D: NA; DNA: TGTGCCACCAGCAGAGATCTGGGGAAAGGGTATGGCTACACCTTC; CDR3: CATSRDLGKGYGYTF
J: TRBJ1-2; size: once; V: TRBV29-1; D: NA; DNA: TGCAGCGTTGAATGGGGGGGTTACAGCTATGGCTACACCTTC; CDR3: CSVEWGGYSYGYTF
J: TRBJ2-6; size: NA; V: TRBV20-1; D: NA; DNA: TGCAGTGCTGCTAGATACGATGATTACTCTGGGGCCAACGTCCTGACTTTC; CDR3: CSAARYDDYSGANVLTF
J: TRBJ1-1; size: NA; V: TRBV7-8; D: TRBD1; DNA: TGTGCCAGCAGCTCCTACCCACAGGGGGCGAAGGTAGCTTTCTTT; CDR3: CASSSYPQGAKVAFF
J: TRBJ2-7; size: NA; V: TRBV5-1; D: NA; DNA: TGCGCCAGCAGCTTGGTATTCGGTGGCTCCTACGAGCAGTACTTC; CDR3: CASSLVFGGSYEQYF
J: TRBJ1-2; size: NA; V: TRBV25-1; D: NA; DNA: TGTGCCAGCAGCAGGGGAAGGACGGATGGCTACACCTTC; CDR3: CASSRGRTDGYTF
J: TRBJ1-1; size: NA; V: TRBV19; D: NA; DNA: TGTGCCAGTAGTCCCCTGGGGCAGGAGAACACTGAAGCTTTCTTT; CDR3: CASSPLGQENTEAFF
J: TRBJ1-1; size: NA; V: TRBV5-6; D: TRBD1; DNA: TGTGCCAGCAGCACAGGGGTGGGGGACACTGAAGCTTTCTTT; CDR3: CASSTGVGDTEAFF
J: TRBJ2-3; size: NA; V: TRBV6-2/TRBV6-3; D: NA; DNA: TGTGCCAGCAGTTACTCGATCGGCACCAGGAGCACAGATACGCAGTATTTT; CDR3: CASSYSIGTRSTDTQYF
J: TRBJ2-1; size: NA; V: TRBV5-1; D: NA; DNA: TGCGCCAGCAGCGCGGACTACAGCTCCTACAATGAGCAGTTCTTC; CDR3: CASSADYSSYNEQFF
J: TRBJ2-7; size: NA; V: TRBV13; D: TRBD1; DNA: TGTGCCAGCAGCTTACCCCCAGGGGGTCCCTACGAGCAGTACTTC; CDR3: CASSLPPGGPYEQYF
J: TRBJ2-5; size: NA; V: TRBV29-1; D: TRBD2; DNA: TGCAGCGTGGGACGGAAGGCTAGCGGGGGGCTTGAGACCCAGTACTTC; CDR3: CSVGRKASGGLETQYF
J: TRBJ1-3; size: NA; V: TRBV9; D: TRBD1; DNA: TGTGCCAGCAGAGGCACCGGGACAGGGGGCTCGGATGGAAACACCATATATTTT; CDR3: CASRGTGTGGSDGNTIYF
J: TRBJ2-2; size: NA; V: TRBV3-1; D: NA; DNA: TGTGCCAGCAGCCAAGAAGGAGAGGGGGCGAACACCGGGGAGCTGTTTTTT; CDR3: CASSQEGEGANTGELFF
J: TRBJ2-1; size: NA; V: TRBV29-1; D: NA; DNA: TGCAGCGTTGTTCAGGGGCTTGGGAATGAGCAGTTCTTC; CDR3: CSVVQGLGNEQFF
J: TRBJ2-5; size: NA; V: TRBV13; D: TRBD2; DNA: TGTGCCAGCAGCTTAGGCCTCGTAGCGGGGGTCCACGGGGAGACCCAGTACTTC; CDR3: CASSLGLVAGVHGETQYF
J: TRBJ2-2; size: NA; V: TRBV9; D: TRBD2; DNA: TGTGCCAGCAGCCCCAGCGGGATCTACACCGGGGAGCTGTTTTTT; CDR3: CASSPSGIYTGELFF
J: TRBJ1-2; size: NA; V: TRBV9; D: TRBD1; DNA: TGTGCCAGCAGCGGACCCACAGGGGTCGTGGACTATGGCTACACCTTC; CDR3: CASSGPTGVVDYGYTF
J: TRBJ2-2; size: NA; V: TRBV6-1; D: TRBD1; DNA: TGTGCCAGCAGTGAAACAGGGGAATCCGGGGAGCTGTTTTTT; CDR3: CASSETGESGELFF
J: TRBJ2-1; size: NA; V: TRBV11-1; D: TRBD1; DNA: TGTGCCAGCAGCCTCCGAGGGGGCACCTTTGACTACAATGAGCAGTTCTTC; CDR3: CASSLRGGTFDYNEQFF
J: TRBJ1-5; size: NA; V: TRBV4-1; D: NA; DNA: TGCGCCAGCAGCCAAGTATTGGGAAGCAATCAGCCCCAGCATTTT; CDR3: CASSQVLGSNQPQHF
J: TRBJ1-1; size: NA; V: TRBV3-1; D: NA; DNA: TGTGCCAGCAGCGGCAGCAGGGGCGGGGGGACTGAAGCTTTCTTT; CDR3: CASSGSRGGGTEAFF
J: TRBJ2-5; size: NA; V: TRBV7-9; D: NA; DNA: TGTGCCAGCAGCCTTGGGGGGGCCACGGGAGAGACCCAGTACTTC; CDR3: CASSLGGATGETQYF
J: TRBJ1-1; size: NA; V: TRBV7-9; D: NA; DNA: TGTGCCAGCAGCGTCCGGTACACTGAAGCTTTCTTT; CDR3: CASSVRYTEAFF
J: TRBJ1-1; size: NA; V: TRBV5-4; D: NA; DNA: TGTGCCAGCAGCTCCACGGGGGTCTCGAGGACTGAAGCTTTCTTT; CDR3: CASSSTGVSRTEAFF
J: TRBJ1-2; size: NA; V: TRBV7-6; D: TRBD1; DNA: TGTGCCAGCAGCTTAATGGGACAGGGCCCCGGCGGCTACACCTTC; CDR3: CASSLMGQGPGGYTF
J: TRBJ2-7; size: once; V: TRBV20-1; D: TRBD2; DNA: TGCAGTGCTAGAGACCCTCCCCTTACTAGCGGGGGATACTACGAGCAGTACTTC; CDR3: CSARDPPLTSGGYYEQYF
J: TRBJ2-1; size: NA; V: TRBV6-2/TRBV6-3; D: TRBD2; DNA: TGTGCCAGCAGCCTCGCTTGGGGCGGGAGAAACAATGAGCAGTTCTTC; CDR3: CASSLAWGGRNNEQFF
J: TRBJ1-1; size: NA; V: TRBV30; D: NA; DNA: TGTGCCTGGACCGGATCGAACACTGAAGCTTTCTTT; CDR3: CAWTGSNTEAFF
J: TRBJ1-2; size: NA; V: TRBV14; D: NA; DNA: TGTGCCAGCAGCCAAGATCCAGCCGGGCTCTATGGCTACACCTTC; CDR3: CASSQDPAGLYGYTF
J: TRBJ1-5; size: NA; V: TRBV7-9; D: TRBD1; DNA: TGTGCCAGCAGCTCGTATGGACAGGGGGCGAGGTTCGGCAATCAGCCCCAGCATTTT; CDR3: CASSSYGQGARFGNQPQHF
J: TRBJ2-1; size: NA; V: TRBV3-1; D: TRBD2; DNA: TGTGCCAGCAGCCAACCTTACCGACTAGCGGGGGCCTACAATGAGCAGTTCTTC; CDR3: CASSQPYRLAGAYNEQFF
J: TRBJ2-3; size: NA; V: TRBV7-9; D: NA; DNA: TGTGCCAGCAGCTTAGAAGGCCCCCCCTCAGATACGCAGTATTTT; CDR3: CASSLEGPPSDTQYF
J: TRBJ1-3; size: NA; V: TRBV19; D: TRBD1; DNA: TGTGCCAGTAGCGTTGGGACAGCGTTCTCTGGAAACACCATATATTTT; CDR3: CASSVGTAFSGNTIYF
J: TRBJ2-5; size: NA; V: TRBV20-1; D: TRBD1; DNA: TGCAGTGCTAGAGATAGGGGGCTTCAGGAGACCCAGTACTTC; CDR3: CSARDRGLQETQYF
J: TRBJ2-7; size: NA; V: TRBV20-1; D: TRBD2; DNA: TGCAGTGCTAGAGATCTAGCGGGGGGCCACGAGCAGTACTTC; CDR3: CSARDLAGGHEQYF
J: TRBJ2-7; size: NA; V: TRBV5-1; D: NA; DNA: TGCGCCAGCAGCTTGGAGCCAGTAAGCTCCTACGAGCAGTACTTC; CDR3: CASSLEPVSSYEQYF
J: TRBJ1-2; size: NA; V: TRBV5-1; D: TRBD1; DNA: TGCGCCAGCGCACAGGGGGATGAGGCTAACTATGGCTACACCTTC; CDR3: CASAQGDEANYGYTF
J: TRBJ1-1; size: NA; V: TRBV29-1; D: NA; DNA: TGCAGCGTTGTAAATACAGGACCGAACACTGAAGCTTTCTTT; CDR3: CSVVNTGPNTEAFF
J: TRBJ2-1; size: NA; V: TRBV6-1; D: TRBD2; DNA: TGTGCCAGCAGTCCCCGGACTAGCGGGCTGGGTAATGAGCAGTTCTTC; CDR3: CASSPRTSGLGNEQFF
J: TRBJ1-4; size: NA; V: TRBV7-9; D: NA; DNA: TGTGCCAGCAGCCCGACAATAGCCCCTGAAAAACTGTTTTTT; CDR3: CASSPTIAPEKLFF